This section outlines one TCR beta chain sequence together with its context. Its antigen is not identified. This entry is derived from a study of cytomegalovirus exposure and HLA in healthy donors. Findings and limits, study-wide: Subsequent analysis showed first-cohort TCR clusters tending to co-occur in over a hundred validation repertoires.

The table came from immunoSEQ multiplex PCR; TCRdb's copy has only in-frame clones and leaves some out. The sample lists more than 250,000 clones, around 86% occurring once. V was clipped by 2 bases and J by 2 bases, with 11 bases between them. CDR1 is MNHEY and CDR2 is SMNVEV in the germline V gene (reference sequence). The CDR3 totals 15 residues. The chain employs TRBV27 and TRBJ2-3; a weak D match, TRBD2 (5 bases). The source is a woman aged 18-29 years in good health and CMV-seronegative. The sample consisted of PBMCs. Here the CDR3 DNA reads TGTGCCAGCAGTTTAGGGAGAGGGTTCACAGATACGCAGTATTTT. Protein product: CASSLGRGFTDTQYF.